A single sample gave rise to the 14 T cell receptor beta chains below, sequenced in a study of T cell responses to AZD1222 COVID-19 vaccine. TCRdb's table, derived via immunoSEQ multiplex PCR, lists solely in-frame clones and lacks some. The data hold under 100,000 clones, with around nine tenths observed a single time. Sample: peripheral blood, taken 28 days after the second AZD1222 dose. The receptor source for this set is an adult who received the AZD1222 COVID-19 vaccine.

This clone has a single count. The chain employs TRBV11-2 and TRBJ2-3; D is perhaps TRBD1 (6 bases). Trimming took 6 bases from V and 0 from J, leaving 10 bases between them. The CDR3 loop spans 14 amino acids. Germline loops: CDR1 SGHAT, CDR2 FQNNGV. CDR3 DNA sequence: TGTGCCAGCAGACCTACAGGGAGCACAGATACGCAGTATTTT. As protein: CASRPTGSTDTQYF.

The rearrangement uses TRBV6-2 or TRBV6-3 and TRBJ2-5; TRBD1 matches at 8 bases. There are 15 residues in the CDR3. CDR1 and CDR2 (germline): MNHEY, SVGEGT. Unmatched junction bases numbered 4, after V lost 2 bases and J lost 2 bases. The CDR3 nucleotides are TGTGCCAGCAGTTACCCATGGGACAGGCAAGAGACCCAGTACTTC. Protein: CASSYPWDRQETQYF.

This rearrangement joins TRBV4-1 to TRBJ1-4; D perhaps matches TRBD1 (6 bases). This CDR3 contains 15 residues. V was shortened by 0 bases and J by 8 bases, with 13 bases between the two germline ends. The germline gives CDR1 MGHRA, CDR2 YSYEKL. The CDR3 is CASSQDSSGVEKLFF. As DNA, the CDR3 is TGCGCCAGCAGCCAAGATTCATCAGGGGTGGAAAAACTGTTTTTT.

The chain couples TRBV6-5 to TRBJ2-3; D may be TRBD1 or TRBD2 (5 bases each). CDR1 is MNHEY, CDR2 SVGAGI, per germline. CDR3 size: 13 residues. V was trimmed by 5 bases and J by 5 bases, leaving 11 bases between them. CDR3 sequence (DNA): TGTGCCAGCAGTACGGGACCGAAAGATACGCAGTATTTT. Translated: CASSTGPKDTQYF.

The rearrangement joins TRBV11-3 to TRBJ2-7, with D unresolved. In germline, CDR1 is SGHNT, CDR2 YENEEA. The length of the CDR3 is 17 residues. Trimming took 1 base from V and 7 from J, leaving 23 bases between them. The CDR3 here is CASSLAAWQWLIGEQYV. The CDR3 DNA is TGTGCCAGCAGCTTAGCCGCTTGGCAGTGGCTAATTGGGGAGCAGTACGTC.

V is TRBV27 and J is TRBJ2-3; D gene unclear. There are 12 residues in the CDR3. Trimming took 4 bases from V and 2 from J, leaving 4 bases between them. Germline CDR1 reads MNHEY; CDR2 reads SMNVEV (reference sequence). The DNA for the CDR3 is TGTGCCAGCAGTTCGATCACAGATACGCAGTATTTT. Translated, it gives CASSSITDTQYF.

The genes are TRBV19 and TRBJ2-6; D remains unclear. V lost 6 bases to trimming and J lost 0 bases, with 6 bases between them. CDR3 length equals 14 residues. Germline CDR1 and CDR2: LNHDA and SQIVND (reference sequence). The CDR3 coding sequence is TGTGCCAGTAGATTAATCTCTGGGGCCAACGTCCTGACTTTC. Translated: CASRLISGANVLTF.

V usage is TRBV4-1 and J usage is TRBJ2-7; 7 bases agree with TRBD1. The CDR3 loop spans 15 amino acids. V lost 6 bases and J lost 3; bases outside the gene matches: 11. Germline V gene lookup returns CDR1 MGHRA and CDR2 YSYEKL. The chain's CDR3 is CASRNPGTANYEQYF. The CDR3 DNA reads TGCGCCAGCAGGAACCCCGGGACAGCGAACTACGAGCAGTACTTC.

The V and J genes are TRBV12-5 and TRBJ2-5; 12 nucleotides align to TRBD1. Germline CDR1 is LGHNT and CDR2 is FRNRAP. This CDR3 is 18 amino acids long. Losses at the gene ends were 0 bases for V and 5 bases for J; bases not matched to a gene: 10. The CDR3 sequence: CASGLVSPGQGAWETQYF. For the CDR3, the DNA is TGTGCTAGTGGTTTGGTAAGTCCGGGACAGGGGGCATGGGAGACCCAGTACTTC.

V usage is TRBV4-1 and J usage is TRBJ1-4; the D gene is possibly TRBD1 (6 bases). Deletions cut 4 bases from V and 8 bases from J, with 14 bases between. The CDR3 consists of 14 residues. Germline CDR1 is MGHRA and CDR2 is YSYEKL. This CDR3 reads CASSRGTPREKLFF. CDR3 sequence (DNA): TGCGCCAGCAGCCGAGGGACACCCCGGGAAAAACTGTTTTTT.

This sequence joins TRBV10-2 and TRBJ2-3, with TRBD1 matching 9 bases. CDR1 WSHSY and CDR2 SAAADI come from the germline V gene. The CDR3 runs 14 residues. Trimming cost V 6 bases and J 1 base; bases outside gene matches: 2. DNA for the CDR3: TGCGCCAGCAGCTGGGACAGGGGCACAGATACGCAGTATTTT. Its protein is CASSWDRGTDTQYF.

CDR3 region: CASSGGYNQPQHF. CDR3 DNA: TGTGCCAGCAGCGGGGGGTACAATCAGCCCCAGCATTTT. This chain joins TRBV3-1 (or the pseudogene TRBV3-2) and TRBJ1-5; weak D call: TRBD1 (5 bases). This CDR3 is 13 amino acids long. V gave up 5 bases and J gave up 3 bases, with 8 bases separating them. Germline loops: CDR1 LGHDT, CDR2 YNNKEL (reference sequence).

The chain couples TRBV7-9 to TRBJ1-6; D not certain. The length of the CDR3 is 12 residues. Between the trimmed V and J ends, which lost 5 bases and 9 bases, there was a span of 8 bases. Looked up from germline, CDR1 is SEHNR and CDR2 is FQNEAQ (reference sequence). The CDR3 DNA sequence: TGTGCCAGCAGCGATGATGGTTCACCCCTCCACTTT. Amino acids: CASSDDGSPLHF.

The chain is built from TRBV2 and TRBJ2-2; TRBD1 matches 9 bases. CDR3 length equals 15 residues. Germline trimming cut 6 bases from V and 4 bases from J; bases unmatched to any gene: 6. Germline assignment: CDR1 SNHLY and CDR2 FYNNEI. For the CDR3, the DNA is TGTGCCAGCAGGACAGGGGGTCGAGGCACCGGGGAGCTGTTTTTT. Its protein product is CASRTGGRGTGELFF.